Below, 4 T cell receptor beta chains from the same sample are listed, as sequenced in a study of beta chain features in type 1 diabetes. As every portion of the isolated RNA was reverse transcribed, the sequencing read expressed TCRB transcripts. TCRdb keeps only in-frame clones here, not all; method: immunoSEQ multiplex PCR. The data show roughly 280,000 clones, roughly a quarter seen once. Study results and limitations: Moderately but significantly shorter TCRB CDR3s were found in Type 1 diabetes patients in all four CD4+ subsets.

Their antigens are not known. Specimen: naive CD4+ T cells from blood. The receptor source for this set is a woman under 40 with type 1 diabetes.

The CDR3 is CASSLAVAGFNEQFF. For the CDR3, the DNA is TGCGCCAGCAGCTTGGCGGTAGCGGGCTTCAATGAGCAGTTCTTC. The rearrangement joins TRBV5-1 to TRBJ2-1, with TRBD2 matching 7 bases. The CDR3 extends over 15 amino acids. Germline CDR1 and CDR2: SGHRS and YFSETQ. V shed 0 bases, J shed 6 bases, and the junction held 6 bases outside the gene matches.

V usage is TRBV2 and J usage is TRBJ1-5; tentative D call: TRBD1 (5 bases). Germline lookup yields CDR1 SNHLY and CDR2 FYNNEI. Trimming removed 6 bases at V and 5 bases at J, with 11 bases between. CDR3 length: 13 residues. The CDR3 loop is CASSGTGDQPQHF. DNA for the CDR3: TGTGCCAGCAGCGGGACGGGGGATCAGCCCCAGCATTTT.

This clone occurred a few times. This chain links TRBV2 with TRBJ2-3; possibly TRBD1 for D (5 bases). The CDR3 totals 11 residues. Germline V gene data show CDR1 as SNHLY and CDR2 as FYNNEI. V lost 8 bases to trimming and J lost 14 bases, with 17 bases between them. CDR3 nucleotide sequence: TGTGCCAGCCGCATGGGGCCCTCGCCGTATTTT. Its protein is CASRMGPSPYF.

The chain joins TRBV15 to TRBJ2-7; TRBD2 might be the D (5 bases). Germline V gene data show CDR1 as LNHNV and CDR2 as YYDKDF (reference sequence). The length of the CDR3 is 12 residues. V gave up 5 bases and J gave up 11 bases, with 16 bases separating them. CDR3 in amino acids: CATSGRRTRKYF. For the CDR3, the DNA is TGTGCCACCAGCGGGAGAAGGACCCGGAAGTACTTC.